The next 26 T cell receptor beta chains were all read from a single sample in a study of blood T cell repertoires in COVID-19. The protocol was immunoSEQ multiplex PCR, while the TCRdb copy is restricted to in-frame clones and leaves out a portion. The table records roughly 120,000 clones, 82% of them present only once. The sample comprised peripheral blood. These receptors were obtained from a man in his 70s with acute or convalescent COVID-19.

This chain joins TRBV10-2 and TRBJ2-5; TRBD2 matches at 7 bases. Germline CDR1 and CDR2: WSHSY and SAAADI. CDR3 length: 16 residues. The V and J ends lost 5 bases and 0 bases, in that order; junction bases with no gene match: 9. The CDR3 spells CASSPASGVNQETQYF. The CDR3 region has the DNA TGCGCCAGCAGTCCGGCCAGCGGGGTTAACCAAGAGACCCAGTACTTC.

The DNA of the CDR3 is TGTGCCAGTTCACAGACCGGGACAGTCTCCTACGAGCAGTACTTC. This gives the protein CASSQTGTVSYEQYF. The chain employs TRBV11-1 and TRBJ2-7, with 7 bases that match TRBD1. The CDR3 runs 15 residues. J was trimmed by 0 bases and V by 9 bases; bases with no gene match: 11. CDR1 is SGHAT and CDR2 is FQDESV in the germline V gene (reference sequence).

The chain links TRBV15 to TRBJ2-1; 8 bases match TRBD1. V was clipped by 5 bases and J by 0 bases; unmatched bases: 9. The CDR3 covers 17 residues. Germline V gene lookup returns CDR1 LNHNV and CDR2 YYDKDF (reference sequence). The CDR3 sequence: CATSPGQVLRSYNEQFF. For the CDR3, the DNA is TGTGCCACCAGCCCGGGACAGGTCCTGCGCTCCTACAATGAGCAGTTCTTC.

The V and J genes are TRBV19 and TRBJ1-2; 9 bases agree with TRBD1. The CDR3 runs to 18 residues. Germline V gene data show CDR1 as LNHDA and CDR2 as SQIVND (reference sequence). V lost 6 bases to trimming and J lost 0 bases; unmatched junction nucleotides: 14. The CDR3 reads CASRTRTGDPYSNYGYTF. The CDR3 bases are TGTGCCAGTAGGACCAGGACAGGGGACCCTTACTCTAACTATGGCTACACCTTC.

The chain employs TRBV23-1 and TRBJ2-7, with TRBD1 matching 7 bases. TRBV23-1 is an open reading frame whose function is uncertain. Germline trimming cut 0 bases from V and 4 bases from J; bases unmatched to any gene: 6. There are 15 residues in the CDR3. This CDR3 reads CASSQSGQNLYEQYF. As DNA, the CDR3 is TGCGCCAGCAGTCAATCGGGACAGAACCTATACGAGCAGTACTTC.

The V call is TRBV5-1, the J call TRBJ1-1; D uncertain. This CDR3 region has 15 residues. V shed 1 base and J shed 2 bases, with 12 bases lying between them. CDR1 SGHRS and CDR2 YFSETQ come from the germline V gene. The CDR3 DNA reads as TGCGCCAGCAGCTTGTCTACAGAAATCAACACTGAAGCTTTCTTT. Translating gives CASSLSTEINTEAFF.

This clone came up a few times. The chain combines TRBV7-3 with TRBJ2-2, with D unresolved. The germline gives CDR1 SGHTA, CDR2 FQGTGA. Trimming shortened V by 8 bases and J by 1 base, and 8 bases separated the two germline ends. The CDR3 totals 13 residues. DNA for the CDR3: TGTGCCAGCCGCTCGGTGAACACCGGGGAGCTGTTTTTT. Protein sequence: CASRSVNTGELFF.

The rearrangement joins TRBV5-1 to TRBJ2-2; 11 bases align to TRBD2. The CDR3 totals 16 residues. Germline V gene lookup returns CDR1 SGHRS and CDR2 YFSETQ. Unmatched junction bases numbered 7, after V lost 4 bases and J lost 5 bases. The CDR3 DNA reads TGCGCCAGCAGCCTTAGCGGGAGGGCCGGGACCGGGGAGCTGTTTTTT. Translating gives CASSLSGRAGTGELFF.

The gene calls are TRBV27 and TRBJ1-6; 7 bases map to TRBD1. CDR3 size: 15 residues. After removal of 8 bases from V and 0 bases from J, the junction contained 4 bases not matched to a gene. Germline values: CDR1 MNHEY, CDR2 SMNVEV (reference sequence). Here the CDR3 DNA reads TGTGCCAGCCAGACAGGGAGCTCCTATAATTCACCCCTCCACTTT. Translating gives CASQTGSSYNSPLHF.

The chain links TRBV21-1 to TRBJ1-2; no DNA check was done on the table's D call, TRBD1. TRBV21-1 is reported as a pseudogene. The CDR3 runs 15 residues. The CDR3 nucleotides are TGTGCCAGCAGCGATCGACAGGGGGTATACTATGGCTACACCTTC. Its protein is CASSDRQGVYYGYTF.

The chain employs TRBV3-1 (or the pseudogene TRBV3-2) and TRBJ2-7; no clear D. The CDR3 extends over 14 amino acids. V was clipped by 2 bases and J by 6 bases, with 14 bases between them. Per the germline V gene, CDR1 is LGHDT and CDR2 is YNNKEL (reference sequence). CDR3 region: CASSQLKLSGEQYF. For the CDR3, the DNA is TGTGCCAGCAGCCAATTAAAGTTATCGGGCGAGCAGTACTTC.

This rearrangement joins TRBV9 to TRBJ2-2; tentative D call: TRBD1 (5 bases). The V gene lost 0 bases and the J gene lost 0 bases, with 12 bases spanning the gap. Germline lookup yields CDR1 SGDLS and CDR2 YYNGEE. The length of the CDR3 is 17 residues. The CDR3: CASSVESRAANTGELFF. CDR3 sequence (DNA): TGTGCCAGCAGCGTAGAAAGCAGGGCCGCGAACACCGGGGAGCTGTTTTTT. The whole variable domain, filled in from reference TRBV9 and TRBJ2-2, reads DSGVTQTPKHLITATGQRVTLRCSPRSGDLSVYWYQQSLDQGLQFLIQYYNGEERAKGNILERFSAQQFPDLHSELNLSSLELGDSALYFCASSVESRAANTGELFFGEGSRLTVL.

J is TRBJ2-1 and V is TRBV2; 10 bases map to TRBD2. Germline V CDR1 and CDR2: SNHLY, FYNNEI. The V segment lost 4 bases and the J segment 8 bases; nucleotides outside the gene matches: 8. This CDR3 has 15 amino acids. CDR3 nucleotides: TGTGCCAGCAGTGCTTTAGCGGGGGGAAAAGATGAGCAGTTCTTC. Protein product: CASSALAGGKDEQFF.

The V gene is TRBV2, the J gene TRBJ2-4; D is perhaps TRBD1 (5 bases). Trimming pared 6 bases from V and 0 bases from J, leaving 15 bases between. Germline CDR1 and CDR2: SNHLY and FYNNEI. This CDR3 contains 16 residues. DNA for the CDR3: TGTGCCAGCAGCCAGGACAAAAGTTTAGCCAAAAACATTCAGTACTTC. It is translated as CASSQDKSLAKNIQYF. Filled out from reference TRBV2 and TRBJ2-4, the complete variable domain reads EPEVTQTPSHQVTQMGQEVILRCVPISNHLYFYWYRQILGQKVEFLVSFYNNEISEKSEIFDDQFSVERPDGSNFTLKIRSTKLEDSAMYFCASSQDKSLAKNIQYFGAGTRLSVL.

J is TRBJ1-6 and V is TRBV5-4; possibly TRBD1 for D (5 bases). The germline V gene encodes CDR1 SGHNT and CDR2 YYREEE (reference sequence). CDR3 length equals 12 residues. Trimming cost V 7 bases and J 9 bases, with 11 bases left between them. The CDR3 coding sequence is TGTGCCAGCGGGGGGGAAGGTTCACCCCTCCACTTT. Translating it yields CASGGEGSPLHF.

The rearrangement joins TRBV9 to TRBJ2-5; D possibly corresponds to TRBD2 (5 bases). CDR1 is SGDLS, CDR2 YYNGEE, per germline. This CDR3 is built from 16 residues. Trimming cost V 0 bases and J 1 base, with 13 bases left between them. The chain's CDR3 is CASSVGASGPQETQYF. The CDR3, as DNA: TGTGCCAGCAGCGTAGGGGCCAGCGGTCCCCAAGAGACCCAGTACTTC. Supplemented by reference TRBV9 and TRBJ2-5, the full variable domain reads DSGVTQTPKHLITATGQRVTLRCSPRSGDLSVYWYQQSLDQGLQFLIQYYNGEERAKGNILERFSAQQFPDLHSELNLSSLELGDSALYFCASSVGASGPQETQYFGPGTRLLVL.

CDR3 amino acids: CASGADPSGANVLTF. For the CDR3, the DNA is TGCGCCAGCGGGGCTGACCCCTCTGGGGCCAACGTCCTGACTTTC. This chain links TRBV5-1 with TRBJ2-6; D might be TRBD1 (5 bases). V was cut by 7 bases and J by 0 bases, with 11 bases left in between. CDR1 SGHRS and CDR2 YFSETQ come from the germline V gene. The CDR3 covers 15 residues.

The chain combines TRBV15 with TRBJ2-7, with TRBD2 matching over 8 bases. Per germline, CDR1 LNHNV and CDR2 YYDKDF (reference sequence). V was pared by 0 bases and J by 0 bases, with 7 bases of the junction left unmatched. The CDR3 is 17 amino acids. The CDR3 loop is CATSRDPGSGVSYEQYF. For the CDR3, the DNA is TGTGCCACCAGCAGAGATCCTGGTAGCGGGGTCTCCTACGAGCAGTACTTC. The entire variable domain, with the rest obtained from reference TRBV15 and TRBJ2-7, is as follows: DAMVIQNPRYQVTQFGKPVTLSCSQTLNHNVMYWYQQKSSQAPKLLFHYYDKDFNNEADTPDNFQSRRPNTSFCFLDIRSPGLGDTAMYLCATSRDPGSGVSYEQYFGPGTRLTVT.

This chain joins TRBV6-6 and TRBJ1-1; unclear D gene. The CDR3 is made up of 13 amino acids. Trimming stripped 2 bases from V and 5 bases from J, with 9 bases between. Germline values: CDR1 MNHNY, CDR2 SVGAGI (reference sequence). CDR3 residues: CASSYGSGTEAFF. For the CDR3, the DNA is TGTGCCAGCAGTTACGGTTCGGGGACTGAAGCTTTCTTT.

This clone was recorded once. The gene calls are TRBV12-3 or TRBV12-4 and TRBJ2-3; 8 bases align to TRBD2. The CDR3 length is 13 residues. After removal of 7 bases from V and 3 bases from J, the junction contained 3 bases not matched to a gene. The CDR3 spells CASKREGTDTQYF. CDR3 in DNA: TGTGCCAGCAAACGGGAGGGTACAGATACGCAGTATTTT.

The V gene is TRBV28, the J gene TRBJ1-4, with D possibly matching TRBD1 (5 bases). This CDR3 has 15 amino acids. Germline CDR1 and CDR2: MDHEN and SYDVKM. V was cut by 6 bases and J by 4 bases, with 15 bases left in between. CDR3: CASRTYRSHNEKLFF. For the CDR3, the DNA is TGTGCCAGCAGAACATACAGGTCACATAATGAAAAACTGTTTTTT.

This chain connects TRBV27 to TRBJ1-4, with TRBD1 matching over 8 bases. The CDR3 length is 17 residues. Germline trimming cut 5 bases from V and 8 bases from J; bases unmatched to any gene: 16. Germline values: CDR1 MNHEY, CDR2 SMNVEV (reference sequence). In DNA form, the CDR3 reads TGTGCCAGCAGTGCATCAAGGAGGACAGGGAAAGGAGAAAAACTGTTTTTT. This encodes CASSASRRTGKGEKLFF.

V is TRBV5-1 and J is TRBJ1-1; 9 bases map to TRBD1. Per germline, CDR1 SGHRS and CDR2 YFSETQ. This CDR3 contains 17 residues. V trimming: 2 bases; J trimming: 2 bases; junction bases outside the gene matches: 10. The DNA for the CDR3 is TGCGCCAGCAGCTTTTTCCTTAGGGGACAGGGCAACACTGAAGCTTTCTTT. Its protein product is CASSFFLRGQGNTEAFF.

This chain joins TRBV5-5 and TRBJ2-1; no reliable D call. Germline loops: CDR1 SGHKS, CDR2 YYEKEE (reference sequence). CDR3 length: 11 residues. Trimming cost V 0 bases and J 7 bases, with 2 bases left between them. This chain's CDR3 is CASSLANEQFF. The CDR3 region has the DNA TGTGCCAGCAGCTTGGCTAATGAGCAGTTCTTC. Full variable domain (remainder filled in from reference TRBV5-5 and TRBJ2-1): DAGVTQSPTHLIKTRGQQVTLRCSPISGHKSVSWYQQVLGQGPQFIFQYYEKEERGRGNFPDRFSARQFPNYSSELNVNALLLGDSALYLCASSLANEQFFGPGTRLTVL.

The chain is built from TRBV28 and TRBJ1-5; D might be TRBD1 (5 bases). The germline V gene encodes CDR1 MDHEN and CDR2 SYDVKM. The V and J ends lost 6 bases and 8 bases respectively, with 20 bases between them. The CDR3 runs to 15 residues. CDR3 in amino acids: CASRDRQIARKPQHF. The CDR3 DNA sequence: TGTGCCAGCAGAGATAGACAGATCGCTAGAAAGCCCCAGCATTTT. The full variable domain, in which reference TRBV28 and TRBJ1-5 provide the parts outside the CDR3, is DVKVTQSSRYLVKRTGEKVFLECVQDMDHENMFWYRQDPGLGLRLIYFSYDVKMKEKGDIPEGYSVSREKKERFSLILESASTNQTSMYLCASRDRQIARKPQHFGDGTRLSIL.

This chain joins TRBV5-1 and TRBJ2-1; 7 nucleotides match TRBD1. The CDR3 length is 11 residues. J was trimmed by 5 bases and V by 7 bases; bases with no gene match: 0. Germline V gene lookup returns CDR1 SGHRS and CDR2 YFSETQ. The chain's CDR3 is CASQGDNEQFF. The CDR3, as DNA: TGCGCCAGCCAGGGGGACAATGAGCAGTTCTTC.